These 25 T cell receptor beta chains share one sample of origin, sequenced in a study of T cell repertoires in cytomegalovirus infection. No antigen is known for these receptors. A single record per CDR3 protein comes from TCRdb applying MiXCR to the reads. Among approximately 110,000 distinct CDR3 sequences listed, 9.5% to 13% were seen once. Material: PBMCs, sequenced either directly or after in vitro stimulation (not recorded which). The receptors come from a human donor in good health (CMV status not recorded). Some clones in this sample may be carry-over from other donors' samples.

This chain uses TRBV12-3 or TRBV12-4 with TRBJ1-1; D may be TRBD1 (5 bases). The ends were cut back, 7 bases at V and 6 bases at J, with 12 bases in the middle. The CDR3 loop spans 12 amino acids. For the CDR3, the DNA is TGTGCCAGCAAGAGTTGGGGGGCTGAAGCTTTCTTT. Translation: CASKSWGAEAFF.

This clonotype has a count of ten or more. This sequence joins TRBV7-9 and TRBJ2-7, with 9 bases aligning to TRBD2. Germline V gives CDR1 SEHNR, CDR2 FQNEAQ (reference sequence). Trimming removed 5 bases from V and 0 bases from J; junction bases left unmatched: 11. This CDR3 has 17 residues. The CDR3 nucleotides read TGTGCCAGCAGCCCATTCCGTCTAGCGGGACTCTCCTACGAGCAGTACTTC. This gives the protein CASSPFRLAGLSYEQYF.

This rearrangement joins TRBV7-6 to TRBJ2-7; the match to TRBD1 covers 7 bases. Germline CDR1 is SGHVS and CDR2 is FNYEAQ. This CDR3 spans 16 amino acids. After removal of 5 bases from V and 3 bases from J, the junction contained 13 bases not matched to a gene. The CDR3 reads CASSVTQGVPLYEQYF. The CDR3 DNA follows: TGTGCCAGCAGCGTAACTCAGGGGGTACCCCTCTACGAGCAGTACTTC. The entire variable domain, with the rest obtained from reference TRBV7-6 and TRBJ2-7, is as follows: GAGVSQSPRYKVTKRGQDVALRCDPISGHVSLYWYRQALGQGPEFLTYFNYEAQQDKSGLPNDRFSAERPEGSISTLTIQRTEQRDSAMYRCASSVTQGVPLYEQYFGPGTRLTVT.

The table lists this clonotype with many counts. V and J are TRBV5-6 and TRBJ1-1; TRBD1 matches at 8 bases. V shed 4 bases and J 4 bases; nucleotides not matched to a gene: 6. Germline loops: CDR1 SGHDT, CDR2 YYEEEE. The CDR3 runs 14 residues. The CDR3 loop reads CASSRYDRGTEAFF. DNA of the CDR3: TGTGCCAGCAGCCGATATGACAGGGGCACTGAAGCTTTCTTT.

This chain connects TRBV7-3 to TRBJ2-7; no clear D gene. Looked up from germline, CDR1 is SGHTA and CDR2 is FQGTGA. Trimming removed 5 bases at V and 0 bases at J, with 5 bases between. The CDR3 spans 12 residues. The chain's CDR3 is CASSLSSYEQYV. The CDR3 DNA follows: TGTGCCAGCAGCCTCAGCTCCTACGAGCAGTACGTC.

In its sample, this clonotype was seen a few times. The chain joins TRBV7-9 to TRBJ2-2, with D unresolved. CDR3 size: 15 residues. The germline V and J ends were trimmed by 6 bases and 2 bases, with 13 bases remaining between them. Germline CDR1 and CDR2: SEHNR and FQNEAQ (reference sequence). The chain's CDR3 is CASSRLAVNTGELFF. The CDR3 bases are TGTGCCAGCAGTCGACTCGCAGTCAACACCGGGGAGCTGTTTTTT.

This clonotype was counted ten times or more. This chain joins TRBV7-6 and TRBJ2-3, with D possibly called TRBD1 or TRBD2 (5 bases each). The V and J ends lost 5 bases and 1 base respectively, with 13 bases between them. The V gene's germline CDR1 is SGHVS and CDR2 FNYEAQ. This CDR3 comprises 15 residues. The CDR3: CASSPGATRTDTQYF. The CDR3 DNA sequence: TGTGCCAGCAGCCCCGGGGCGACCCGCACAGATACGCAGTATTTT.

This clonotype showed up just a few times. The gene calls are TRBV6-2 or TRBV6-3 and TRBJ2-5; TRBD2 might be the D (5 bases). Germline lookup yields CDR1 MNHEY and CDR2 SVGEGT. This CDR3 spans 17 amino acids. V lost 10 bases and J lost 0, with 24 bases in between. This CDR3 is CAIWGANGVVHQETQYF. CDR3 bases: TGTGCCATCTGGGGAGCTAACGGCGTCGTACACCAAGAGACCCAGTACTTC.

This clonotype appeared a few times. This chain links TRBV7-2 with TRBJ1-5; possible D gene TRBD1, 5 bases. Germline V CDR1 and CDR2: SGHTA, FQGNSA. The CDR3 has 15 residues. The ends were cut back, 1 base at V and 3 bases at J, with 10 bases in the middle. CDR3 DNA: TGTGCCAGCAGCTTAGTCGACAGCGCCAATCAGCCCCAGCATTTT. It encodes CASSLVDSANQPQHF.

The chain combines TRBV7-8 with TRBJ1-1, with TRBD1 matching over 11 bases. Germline V CDR1 and CDR2: SGHVS, FQNEAQ. V gave up 3 bases and J gave up 5 bases; unmatched junction bases: 8. The CDR3 is made up of 16 amino acids. In DNA form, the CDR3 reads TGTGCCAGCAGCTTCCCCAGGACAGGGGGCGAAACTGAAGCTTTCTTT. It is translated as CASSFPRTGGETEAFF.

There are a few counts of this clonotype. The J gene is TRBJ2-2, the V gene TRBV7-2, with 7 nucleotides matching TRBD2. The trim removed 4 bases at V and 3 bases at J, leaving 8 bases unmatched. CDR3 size: 16 residues. The V gene's germline CDR1 is SGHTA and CDR2 FQGNSA. CDR3 nucleotide sequence: TGTGCCAGCAGCTCGAGTCTACGGGAGGACACCGGGGAGCTGTTTTTT. It specifies CASSSSLREDTGELFF.

This clonotype occurred a few times. The chain is built from TRBV28 and TRBJ2-3, with TRBD2 identical over 8 bases. The CDR3 is 14 residues long. From germline, CDR1 is MDHEN and CDR2 SYDVKM. V was clipped by 4 bases and J by 4 bases; unmatched bases: 4. The CDR3 protein is CASSSGGPADTQYF. The DNA of the CDR3 is TGTGCCAGCAGTTCGGGAGGGCCTGCAGATACGCAGTATTTT.

Many counts were recorded for this clonotype. The chain uses TRBV4-1 and TRBJ1-2, with TRBD1 matching 9 bases. Germline V gene sequence: CDR1 MGHRA, CDR2 YSYEKL. With 5 bases clipped from V and 2 bases from J, the junction kept 6 bases outside the gene matches. The CDR3 is made up of 15 amino acids. The CDR3 is CASSIQGARNYGYTF. As DNA, the CDR3 is TGCGCCAGCAGCATACAGGGGGCCCGGAACTATGGCTACACCTTC.

This clonotype appeared many times. The chain employs TRBV4-3 and TRBJ2-5; D uncertain. Germline assignment: CDR1 LGHNA and CDR2 YSLEER. The CDR3 runs to 15 residues. Trimming took off 2 bases at V and 5 bases at J, with 15 bases between the two ends. CDR3 in DNA: TGCGCCAGCAGCCAACTATCCGAGTTGGGTGAGACCCAGTACTTC. This sequence encodes CASSQLSELGETQYF.

This clonotype was seen more than once but under ten times. The genes are TRBV7-9 and TRBJ1-2, with 7 bases lining up with TRBD1. CDR1 is SEHNR and CDR2 is FQNEAQ in the germline V gene (reference sequence). The CDR3 has 14 residues. V was pared by 3 bases and J by 4 bases, with 5 bases of the junction left unmatched. The CDR3 region is CASSLGQTIYGYTF. CDR3 coding DNA: TGTGCCAGCAGCTTGGGACAGACCATCTATGGCTACACCTTC.

This clonotype showed up many times. This chain uses TRBV7-8 with TRBJ1-3; no definite D call. Germline V gene sequence: CDR1 SGHVS, CDR2 FQNEAQ. V gave up 1 base and J gave up 0 bases, with 13 bases separating them. CDR3 length equals 17 residues. CDR3 DNA sequence: TGTGCCAGCAGCTTAGAGGGCAGAGCCCACTCTGGAAACACCATATATTTT. Protein product: CASSLEGRAHSGNTIYF.

This clonotype was seen a few times. V and J are TRBV2 and TRBJ2-7; no definite D call. The V gene lost 7 bases and the J gene lost 3 bases, with 16 bases spanning the gap. Germline CDR1 and CDR2: SNHLY and FYNNEI. The CDR3 runs 14 residues. CDR3 coding DNA: TGTGCCAGCAAAGGAGTGACAACCCACTACGAGCAGTACTTC. Protein sequence: CASKGVTTHYEQYF. The full variable domain, with the rest looked up from reference TRBV2 and TRBJ2-7, is EPEVTQTPSHQVTQMGQEVILRCVPISNHLYFYWYRQILGQKVEFLVSFYNNEISEKSEIFDDQFSVERPDGSNFTLKIRSTKLEDSAMYFCASKGVTTHYEQYFGPGTRLTVT.

The chain is built from TRBV5-5 and TRBJ2-7; 7 bases align to TRBD1. V lost 0 bases to trimming and J lost 8 bases; unmatched junction nucleotides: 5. Germline CDR1 SGHKS, CDR2 YYEKEE (reference sequence). The CDR3 is made up of 13 amino acids. CDR3 in DNA: TGTGCCAGCAGCTTGGGGGGACAGTTCAAGCAGTACTTC. Translation gives CASSLGGQFKQYF.

This clonotype occurred a few times. The genes are TRBV19 and TRBJ1-1; 8 nucleotides align to TRBD1. Per the germline V gene, CDR1 is LNHDA and CDR2 is SQIVND (reference sequence). The ends lost 8 bases at V and 4 bases at J; junction bases unmatched: 6. This CDR3 region has 13 residues. The CDR3 DNA follows: TGTGCCAGTGGGGACAGGTTCGGCACTGAAGCTTTCTTT. Amino acid sequence: CASGDRFGTEAFF.

The chain is built from TRBV7-6 and TRBJ1-3; no firm D call. Germline CDR1 is SGHVS and CDR2 is FNYEAQ. The CDR3 is made up of 20 amino acids. V gave up 5 bases and J gave up 0 bases, with 26 bases separating them. The CDR3 nucleotides read TGTGCCAGCAGCAAGACGGGTCCGGTTCTGTCCGGAGCCTCTGGAAACACCATATATTTT. Translating it yields CASSKTGPVLSGASGNTIYF.

This chain links TRBV12-3 or TRBV12-4 with TRBJ2-7; 14 bases fit TRBD2. The CDR3 has 17 residues. V shed 3 bases and J 4 bases; nucleotides not matched to a gene: 8. DNA of the CDR3: TGTGCCAGCAGTTTCGGACTAGCGGGAGGAGGGTTTTACGAGCAGTACTTC. Amino acid sequence: CASSFGLAGGGFYEQYF.

The chain uses TRBV7-3 and TRBJ2-1, with 7 nucleotides matching TRBD2. V shed 5 bases and J 7 bases; nucleotides not matched to a gene: 2. CDR1 and CDR2 (germline): SGHTA, FQGTGA. The CDR3 is 12 amino acids. CDR3 in amino acids: CASSRTRNEQFF. CDR3 sequence (DNA): TGTGCCAGCAGCAGGACTAGGAATGAGCAGTTCTTC.

A few counts support this clonotype. The chain joins TRBV6-5 to TRBJ1-4; maybe TRBD1 (5 bases). V was pared by 2 bases and J by 7 bases, with 14 bases between. The germline V gene encodes CDR1 MNHEY and CDR2 SVGAGI. This CDR3 has 15 residues. CDR3 nucleotide sequence: TGTGCCAGCAGTTACGGACGACCGAGGGGTGAAAAACTGTTTTTT. Its translation is CASSYGRPRGEKLFF.

The chain's CDR3 is CASSTGPPSYEQYF. CDR3 sequence (DNA): TGTGCCAGCTCGACAGGGCCACCCTCCTACGAGCAGTACTTC. J is TRBJ2-7 and V is TRBV2, with 7 positions matching TRBD1. J gave up 0 bases and V 8 bases, and 7 bases lay outside the gene matches. This CDR3 is 14 amino acids long. Looked up from germline, CDR1 is SNHLY and CDR2 is FYNNEI.

The rearrangement links TRBV28 to TRBJ1-4; D is unresolved. V dropped 2 bases and J dropped 3 bases, with 7 bases sitting between them. The CDR3 covers 14 residues. The germline V gene encodes CDR1 MDHEN and CDR2 SYDVKM. CDR3 nucleotide sequence: TGTGCCAGCAGTTTACGAGGACCTAATGAAAAACTGTTTTTT. This sequence encodes CASSLRGPNEKLFF.